Listed below are T cell receptor beta chains from one sample, sequenced in a study of blood T cell repertoires in COVID-19. Method: immunoSEQ multiplex PCR; TCRdb's copy keeps in-frame clones and lacks some. The repertoire consists of 160,000 or so clones, with about 80% occurring once and the leading ten covering 13%. The sequenced material came from peripheral blood. The receptors here all came from an older man who had recovered from COVID-19. Each CDR3 is given with its conserved first and last residue. Each record gives: J gene, clone size, V gene, D gene, CDR3 protein, CDR3 DNA. The D gene is left open where the match is weak. The size entry is marked missing in some rows and otherwise reads once, few, many or a size class.

>TRBJ2-1|-|TRBV5-7|TRBD2
CASSQGLDCNEQFF
TGTGCCAGCAGCCAGGGACTAGATTGCAATGAGCAGTTCTTC
>TRBJ1-2|-|TRBV29-1|-
CSVGGSRDGYTF
TGCAGCGTTGGAGGATCCCGCGATGGCTACACCTTC
>TRBJ2-5|-|TRBV7-9|-
CASSLALGQQETQYF
TGTGCCAGCAGCTTAGCGCTTGGCCAGCAAGAGACCCAGTACTTC
>TRBJ1-5|-|TRBV4-1|-
CASSQETGPLGPQHF
TGCGCCAGCAGCCAAGAAACAGGGCCACTAGGGCCCCAGCATTTT
>TRBJ2-7|-|TRBV4-1|-
CASSQVVGLTYEQYF
TGCGCCAGCAGCCAAGTCGTGGGGCTGACCTACGAGCAGTACTTC
>TRBJ1-4|-|TRBV5-4|TRBD1
CASSLQGQGAANEKLFF
TGTGCCAGCAGCTTGCAGGGACAGGGGGCAGCTAATGAAAAACTGTTTTTT
>TRBJ2-2|-|TRBV9|-
CASSVGPSGTGELFF
TGTGCCAGCAGCGTAGGGCCCTCGGGAACCGGGGAGCTGTTTTTT
>TRBJ2-7|few|TRBV6-6|-
CASSYTRAEQYF
TGTGCCAGCAGTTACACGAGAGCCGAGCAGTACTTC
>TRBJ2-7|few|TRBV10-1|-
CASSPASGRGSYEQYF
TGCGCCAGCAGTCCGGCCTCAGGCCGGGGCTCCTACGAGCAGTACTTC
>TRBJ1-6|-|TRBV19|TRBD1
CAGGTGGPSPLHF
TGTGCCGGGGGGACAGGGGGACCTTCACCCCTCCACTTT
>TRBJ1-2|-|TRBV5-6|-
CASTRTSWDGYTF
TGTGCCAGCACCCGGACATCATGGGATGGCTACACCTTC
>TRBJ2-7|-|TRBV10-3|TRBD2
CATSGDSYEQYF
TGTGCCACAAGCGGGGACTCCTACGAGCAGTACTTC
>TRBJ2-7|-|TRBV19|TRBD1
CASSIGTGIDEQYF
TGTGCCAGTAGTATTGGGACAGGGATCGACGAGCAGTACTTC
>TRBJ2-3|-|TRBV28|TRBD2
CASSIAGGTDTQYF
TGTGCCAGCAGTATAGCGGGGGGCACAGATACGCAGTATTTT
>TRBJ2-7|-|TRBV5-1|TRBD2
CASSLSGTTTIGEQYF
TGCGCCAGCAGCTTATCCGGGACTACCACGATTGGCGAGCAGTACTTC
>TRBJ1-1|-|TRBV27|TRBD1
CASTRDSFMNTEAFF
TGTGCCAGCACCCGGGACAGTTTCATGAACACTGAAGCTTTCTTT
>TRBJ1-3|-|TRBV19|TRBD1
CASSPGTDFSGNTIYF
TGTGCCAGTAGCCCCGGGACAGATTTCTCTGGAAACACCATATATTTT
>TRBJ2-3|-|TRBV12-3/TRBV12-4|-
CASKLGGTDTQYF
TGTGCCAGCAAACTCGGAGGCACAGATACGCAGTATTTT